Listed below are T cell receptor beta chains from one sample, sequenced in a study of blood T cells in healthy people across ages. TCRdb fed the 5' RACE reads into MiXCR, producing one record per CDR3 protein. The data contain about 1.4 million distinct CDR3 sequences, almost 60% of them seen just once; the ten biggest clones take up about 6.7%. Source material: blood. The origin of the receptors is a man between 18 and 35 years old in good health. The CDR3 runs from the conserved cysteine through the conserved F or W. Fields, in order: D gene, clone size, J gene, V gene, CDR3 protein, CDR3 DNA. The D gene is left open where the match is weak. Clone size is not always given. Where it is, it says once, few, many or a class for expanded clones.

d_gene: -; abundance: -; j_gene: TRBJ2-3; v_gene: TRBV10-3; CDR3aa: CAINTRLTGTDTQYF; CDR3nt: TGTGCCATCAACACGCGCCTGACGGGAACAGATACGCAGTATTTT
d_gene: TRBD2; abundance: -; j_gene: TRBJ2-1; v_gene: TRBV20-1; CDR3aa: CSARPGLDLPEQFF; CDR3nt: TGCAGTGCGAGACCGGGACTAGACCTCCCTGAGCAGTTCTTC
d_gene: TRBD2; abundance: -; j_gene: TRBJ2-4; v_gene: TRBV11-1; CDR3aa: CASSPPGPLAGEPLAKNIQYF; CDR3nt: TGTGCCAGCAGCCCGCCTGGCCCCCTAGCGGGGGAACCCCTAGCCAAAAACATTCAGTACTTC
d_gene: -; abundance: -; j_gene: TRBJ2-1; v_gene: TRBV7-8; CDR3aa: CVSSSGGSGPYNEQFF; CDR3nt: TGTGTCAGCAGCTCCGGGGGTAGCGGACCCTACAATGAGCAGTTCTTC
d_gene: -; abundance: -; j_gene: TRBJ1-1; v_gene: TRBV6-5; CDR3aa: CASSYGLGRANTEAFF; CDR3nt: TGTGCCAGCAGTTACGGTTTGGGCAGGGCGAACACTGAAGCTTTCTTT
d_gene: TRBD1; abundance: -; j_gene: TRBJ2-2; v_gene: TRBV12-3/TRBV12-4; CDR3aa: CASSFWTGGEVTEELFF; CDR3nt: TGTGCCAGCAGTTTTTGGACAGGGGGCGAAGTCACCGAGGAGCTGTTTTTT
d_gene: TRBD2; abundance: -; j_gene: TRBJ2-5; v_gene: TRBV29-1; CDR3aa: CSVGLAGGRGNEQYF; CDR3nt: TGCAGCGTTGGACTAGCGGGAGGGCGGGGTAATGAGCAGTACTTC
d_gene: -; abundance: -; j_gene: TRBJ2-7; v_gene: TRBV14; CDR3aa: CASSQRKYGGYEQYF; CDR3nt: TGTGCCAGCAGCCAGAGGAAATACGGGGGATACGAGCAGTACTTC
d_gene: TRBD1; abundance: -; j_gene: TRBJ2-5; v_gene: TRBV6-5; CDR3aa: CASSFRDRGETQYF; CDR3nt: TGTGCCAGCAGTTTCCGGGACAGGGGTGAAACCCAGTACTTC
d_gene: -; abundance: -; j_gene: TRBJ2-4; v_gene: TRBV6-5; CDR3aa: CASSLRGIGNIQYF; CDR3nt: TGTGCCAGCAGCCTCAGGGGTATTGGAAACATTCAGTACTTC
d_gene: -; abundance: few; j_gene: TRBJ2-7; v_gene: TRBV21-1; CDR3aa: CASKQGAFRGVAYEQYF; CDR3nt: TGTGCCAGCAAACAAGGGGCTTTTAGGGGGGTTGCCTACGAGCAGTACTTC
d_gene: TRBD2; abundance: few; j_gene: TRBJ2-5; v_gene: TRBV6-5; CDR3aa: CASSRRGFQETQYF; CDR3nt: TGTGCCAGCAGTAGGCGGGGGTTTCAAGAGACCCAGTACTTC
d_gene: -; abundance: many; j_gene: TRBJ2-7; v_gene: TRBV2; CDR3aa: CASSVVEQYF; CDR3nt: TGTGCCAGCAGCGTAGTCGAGCAGTACTTC
d_gene: TRBD2; abundance: -; j_gene: TRBJ2-5; v_gene: TRBV7-2; CDR3aa: CASSFAGRGQETQYF; CDR3nt: TGTGCCAGCAGCTTCGCAGGGAGGGGACAAGAGACCCAGTACTTC
d_gene: TRBD1; abundance: -; j_gene: TRBJ1-6; v_gene: TRBV12-3/TRBV12-4; CDR3aa: CASSSGTGGNSPLHF; CDR3nt: TGTGCCAGCAGCTCCGGGACAGGGGGAAATTCACCCCTCCACTTT
d_gene: -; abundance: -; j_gene: TRBJ2-5; v_gene: TRBV6-2/TRBV6-3; CDR3aa: CASTFFGRRETQYF; CDR3nt: TGTGCCAGCACCTTCTTTGGGAGAAGGGAGACCCAGTACTTC
d_gene: -; abundance: -; j_gene: TRBJ1-1; v_gene: TRBV5-6; CDR3aa: CASSLARAGNTEAFF; CDR3nt: TGTGCCAGCAGCTTGGCCAGGGCGGGGAACACTGAAGCTTTCTTT
d_gene: -; abundance: -; j_gene: TRBJ1-1; v_gene: TRBV20-1; CDR3aa: CSFHNGTEAFF; CDR3nt: TGCAGTTTTCATAATGGAACTGAAGCTTTCTTT
d_gene: -; abundance: -; j_gene: TRBJ2-1; v_gene: TRBV21-1; CDR3aa: CASSKGTQGYNEQFF; CDR3nt: TGTGCCAGCAGCAAAGGGACACAAGGTTACAATGAGCAGTTCTTC
d_gene: -; abundance: -; j_gene: TRBJ2-5; v_gene: TRBV29-1; CDR3aa: CSVEFSGTALAETQYF; CDR3nt: TGCAGCGTTGAGTTTAGCGGGACAGCCCTGGCAGAGACCCAGTACTTC
d_gene: -; abundance: few; j_gene: TRBJ1-5; v_gene: TRBV12-3/TRBV12-4; CDR3aa: CASSWVQQPQHF; CDR3nt: TGTGCCAGCAGTTGGGTACAACAGCCCCAGCATTTT
d_gene: TRBD2; abundance: -; j_gene: TRBJ2-7; v_gene: TRBV7-2; CDR3aa: CASSQTSAGAYEQYF; CDR3nt: TGTGCCAGCAGCCAAACTAGCGCGGGAGCCTACGAGCAGTACTTC
d_gene: -; abundance: -; j_gene: TRBJ1-1; v_gene: TRBV30; CDR3aa: CAWSPDRNTEAFF; CDR3nt: TGTGCCTGGAGCCCGGACAGGAACACTGAAGCTTTCTTT
d_gene: TRBD1; abundance: few; j_gene: TRBJ2-7; v_gene: TRBV7-2; CDR3aa: CASSLDGTGANAYEQYF; CDR3nt: TGTGCCAGCAGCCTCGACGGGACAGGGGCTAATGCGTACGAGCAGTACTTC
d_gene: -; abundance: -; j_gene: TRBJ1-6; v_gene: TRBV7-8; CDR3aa: CASSPRAGEQFNSPLHF; CDR3nt: TGTGCCAGCAGCCCCAGGGCTGGGGAGCAGTTTAATTCACCCCTCCACTTT
d_gene: TRBD2; abundance: -; j_gene: TRBJ2-1; v_gene: TRBV6-5; CDR3aa: CASSFGTSLFNEQFF; CDR3nt: TGTGCCAGCAGTTTCGGGACTAGCCTTTTCAATGAGCAGTTCTTC
d_gene: TRBD1; abundance: -; j_gene: TRBJ1-2; v_gene: TRBV12-3/TRBV12-4; CDR3aa: CASSAGGSYGYTF; CDR3nt: TGTGCCAGCAGTGCAGGGGGGAGCTATGGCTACACCTTC
d_gene: -; abundance: -; j_gene: TRBJ1-4; v_gene: TRBV20-1; CDR3aa: CSASLGGGPIEKLFF; CDR3nt: TGCAGTGCTAGCCTTGGAGGGGGGCCCATCGAAAAACTGTTTTTT
d_gene: -; abundance: -; j_gene: TRBJ1-5; v_gene: TRBV6-2/TRBV6-3; CDR3aa: CASSYTNSNQPQHF; CDR3nt: TGTGCCAGCAGTTACACCAACAGCAATCAGCCCCAGCATTTT
d_gene: -; abundance: -; j_gene: TRBJ2-5; v_gene: TRBV4-2; CDR3aa: CASSQDVRLGGTQYF; CDR3nt: TGTGCCAGCAGCCAAGATGTACGACTTGGGGGGACCCAGTACTTC